The 29 T cell receptor beta chains below were found in one sample sequenced in a study of T cell repertoires in ileal Crohn's disease (dated by TCRdb to about 2019). The library relied on the immunoSEQ multiplex PCR assay. Here the immuneACCESS table is served through TCRdb, limited to in-frame sequences with V and J called. Missing clones are a known gap in these copies; in checked studies unresolved V genes cover under half, and the rest lacks a known reason. The sample has a few thousand clones on record, more than 60% of them singletons. Jointly, the top ten make up about 22% of the sample. The sample was ileal tissue. Receptor source: an adult with Crohn's disease.

The chain combines TRBV7-9 with TRBJ2-7, with 10 bases matching TRBD1. The CDR3 contains 17 residues. The V and J ends lost 5 bases and 6 bases, in that order; junction bases with no gene match: 16. CDR1 SEHNR and CDR2 FQNEAQ come from the germline V gene (reference sequence). The CDR3 nucleotides are TGTGCCAGCAGCCTCTCCGCCGGGACAGGGGAAGGTGGCGAGCAGTACTTC. Translated, it gives CASSLSAGTGEGGEQYF.

This clone is large (0.1 to 1%) within its sample. This chain links TRBV19 with TRBJ1-1, with TRBD1 identical over 7 bases. The V gene end was trimmed by 3 bases and the J gene end by 1 base; junction bases not matched to a gene: 2. The CDR3 spans 14 residues. The germline V gene encodes CDR1 LNHDA and CDR2 SQIVND (reference sequence). The CDR3 loop is CASSIGQANTEAFF. For the CDR3, the DNA is TGTGCCAGTAGTATCGGACAGGCGAACACTGAAGCTTTCTTT.

CDR3 region: CASSIGLAPYNEQFF. The CDR3 bases are TGTGCCAGCAGCATCGGACTAGCCCCCTACAATGAGCAGTTCTTC. The chain uses TRBV7-2 and TRBJ2-1; 8 bases map to TRBD2. The CDR3 sequence is 15 residues long. Per germline, CDR1 SGHTA and CDR2 FQGNSA. The trim removed 5 bases at V and 2 bases at J, leaving 5 bases unmatched.

The chain combines TRBV6-5 with TRBJ1-1; D is unresolved. V was shortened by 0 bases and J by 7 bases, with 9 bases between the two germline ends. Germline V gives CDR1 MNHEY, CDR2 SVGAGI. The CDR3 consists of 13 residues. The DNA for the CDR3 is TGTGCCAGCAGTTACTCGACGGGTCGTGAAGCTTTCTTT. Translated: CASSYSTGREAFF.

V is TRBV5-6 and J is TRBJ1-1; TRBD1 might be the D (6 bases). V was cut by 3 bases and J by 1 base, with 22 bases left in between. The germline CDR1 and CDR2 sequences are SGHDT and YYEEEE. The CDR3 has 18 amino acids. The CDR3 coding sequence is TGTGCCAGCAGCTGGGGGGGCAGGTTTGATTTTGGGAACACTGAAGCTTTCTTT. It specifies CASSWGGRFDFGNTEAFF.

The chain joins TRBV4-1 to TRBJ1-4; 8 nucleotides agree with TRBD1. Trimming took 3 bases from V and 0 from J; bases not matched to a gene: 15. The CDR3 has 20 amino acids. The germline V gene has CDR1 MGHRA and CDR2 YSYEKL. This CDR3 reads CASSQKSPGTGTPTNEKLFF. CDR3 in DNA: TGCGCCAGCAGCCAGAAGAGCCCCGGGACAGGTACACCAACTAATGAAAAACTGTTTTTT.

This rearrangement joins TRBV7-9 to TRBJ2-7; perhaps TRBD2 as D (5 bases). Trimming removed 3 bases from V and 4 bases from J, with 10 bases in between. CDR3 size: 13 residues. The germline CDR1 and CDR2 sequences are SEHNR and FQNEAQ (reference sequence). This chain's CDR3 is CASSFQQRYEQYF. DNA of the CDR3: TGTGCCAGCAGCTTCCAACAGCGGTACGAGCAGTACTTC.

The chain couples TRBV6-5 to TRBJ2-7; 7 bases align to TRBD2. This CDR3 region has 13 residues. Trimming took 7 bases from V and 2 from J; bases not matched to a gene: 5. Looked up from germline, CDR1 is MNHEY and CDR2 is SVGAGI. CDR3 in DNA: TGTGCCAGCAAGGGCGGGGGTCCCTACGAGCAGTACTTC. This encodes CASKGGGPYEQYF.

The rearrangement joins TRBV7-2 to TRBJ2-2, with 10 nucleotides matching TRBD1. V lost 5 bases, J lost 5 bases, and 5 bases stayed unmatched. Germline values: CDR1 SGHTA, CDR2 FQGNSA. The CDR3 runs 15 residues. The CDR3 loop reads CASSPGQGRTGELFF. The CDR3 nucleotides are TGTGCCAGCAGCCCGGGACAGGGGCGAACCGGGGAGCTGTTTTTT.

The chain joins TRBV18 to TRBJ1-1, with D maybe TRBD1 (5 bases). CDR1 is KGHSH and CDR2 is LQKENI in the germline V gene. The CDR3 runs to 15 residues. Trimming removed 2 bases from V and 7 bases from J, with 17 bases in between. This chain's CDR3 is CASSPGGTGQFEAFF. The CDR3 DNA follows: TGTGCCAGCTCACCAGGGGGGACTGGGCAGTTTGAAGCTTTCTTT. Full variable domain (missing parts from reference TRBV18 and TRBJ1-1): NAGVMQNPRHLVRRRGQEARLRCSPMKGHSHVYWYRQLPEEGLKFMVYLQKENIIDESGMPKERFSAEFPKEGPSILRIQQVVRGDSAAYFCASSPGGTGQFEAFFGQGTRLTVV.

This sequence joins TRBV2 and TRBJ1-1; no reliable D call. Germline V gene lookup returns CDR1 SNHLY and CDR2 FYNNEI. Trimming took 2 bases from V and 1 from J, leaving 5 bases between them. The CDR3 extends over 13 amino acids. CDR3 nucleotides: TGTGCCAGCAGTGAACAGGCGAACACTGAAGCTTTCTTT. Translated: CASSEQANTEAFF.

This sequence joins TRBV6-1 and TRBJ2-1; 7 bases are a match to TRBD1. Germline V gene sequence: CDR1 MNHNS, CDR2 SASEGT. J was trimmed by 2 bases and V by 4 bases; bases with no gene match: 5. This CDR3 spans 15 amino acids. CDR3 DNA sequence: TGTGCCAGCAGTGCGACAGGGATCACCTACAATGAGCAGTTCTTC. Protein: CASSATGITYNEQFF.

V is TRBV27 and J is TRBJ2-7; 8 bases are a match to TRBD1. V lost 5 bases to trimming and J lost 2 bases; unmatched junction nucleotides: 11. The CDR3 loop spans 16 amino acids. The germline gives CDR1 MNHEY, CDR2 SMNVEV (reference sequence). This chain's CDR3 is CASSPPPGTGPYEQYF. CDR3 DNA sequence: TGTGCCAGCAGTCCTCCCCCCGGGACAGGCCCCTACGAGCAGTACTTC.

The chain is built from TRBV4-3 and TRBJ1-2; D possibly corresponds to TRBD1 (6 bases). The CDR3 totals 13 residues. The V end was cut by 1 base, the J end by 7 bases, with 10 bases between. Germline V gene data show CDR1 as LGHNA and CDR2 as YSLEER. CDR3 DNA sequence: TGCGCCAGCAGCCAAGCAGCGGGGGCTGGCTACACCTTC. Translated: CASSQAAGAGYTF.

This clone was seen only once. The chain uses TRBV19 and TRBJ1-1; D is possibly TRBD1 (5 bases). The length of the CDR3 is 16 residues. Trimming cost V 0 bases and J 2 bases, with 13 bases left between them. Per germline, CDR1 LNHDA and CDR2 SQIVND (reference sequence). The CDR3 DNA reads as TGTGCCAGTAGTATAGATCTTGGGGCACGAAACACTGAAGCTTTCTTT. Translating gives CASSIDLGARNTEAFF.

The chain uses TRBV29-1 and TRBJ1-5; tentatively, D is TRBD1 (5 bases). This CDR3 is 13 amino acids long. V shed 5 bases and J shed 4 bases, with 12 bases lying between them. CDR1 and CDR2 from the germline V gene are SQVTM and ANQGSEA. This CDR3 reads CSVIDSINQPQHF. CDR3 DNA sequence: TGCAGCGTTATAGACAGTATTAATCAGCCCCAGCATTTT. Full variable domain (rest looked up from reference TRBV29-1 and TRBJ1-5): SAVISQKPSRDICQRGTSLTIQCQVDSQVTMMFWYRQQPGQSLTLIATANQGSEATYESGFVIDKFPISRPNLTFSTLTVSNMSPEDSSIYLCSVIDSINQPQHFGDGTRLSIL.

The chain uses TRBV29-1 and TRBJ2-1; TRBD1 matches at 10 bases. Trimming removed 7 bases from V and 7 bases from J; junction bases left unmatched: 13. In germline, CDR1 is SQVTM, CDR2 ANQGSEA. CDR3 length: 15 amino acids. CDR3 in amino acids: CSGISGTGVGNEQFF. For the CDR3, the DNA is TGCAGCGGCATATCCGGGACAGGGGTGGGGAATGAGCAGTTCTTC.

This clone turned up a few times. The chain combines TRBV4-1 with TRBJ2-3; TRBD2 matches 10 bases. V was pared by 4 bases and J by 3 bases, with 10 bases of the junction left unmatched. This CDR3 is built from 17 residues. From germline, CDR1 is MGHRA and CDR2 YSYEKL. CDR3 coding DNA: TGCGCCAGCAGCCCCACAATGAGCGGGGGGGTAACAGATACGCAGTATTTT. Its protein product is CASSPTMSGGVTDTQYF.

This chain links TRBV9 with TRBJ1-2; D gene unclear. The germline gives CDR1 SGDLS, CDR2 YYNGEE. Trimming removed 4 bases at V and 2 bases at J, with 15 bases between. This CDR3 is built from 15 residues. The CDR3 spells CASSPHTFPNYGYTF. In DNA, the CDR3 is TGTGCCAGCAGCCCTCACACCTTCCCAAACTATGGCTACACCTTC.

The chain joins TRBV4-3 to TRBJ2-7; 10 nucleotides agree with TRBD1. This CDR3 region has 14 residues. J was trimmed by 3 bases and V by 6 bases; bases with no gene match: 5. The germline V gene encodes CDR1 LGHNA and CDR2 YSLEER. CDR3 DNA: TGCGCCAGCAGTACAGGACAGGGGGACTACGAGCAGTACTTC. This codes for CASSTGQGDYEQYF.

This rearrangement joins TRBV7-2 to TRBJ2-7, with D unresolved. V was pared by 0 bases and J by 0 bases, with 6 bases between. This CDR3 contains 14 residues. Germline values: CDR1 SGHTA, CDR2 FQGNSA. DNA for the CDR3: TGTGCCAGCAGCTTAGCGCGTAACTCCTACGAGCAGTACTTC. This codes for CASSLARNSYEQYF.

The chain employs TRBV5-1 and TRBJ2-5, with TRBD1 matching over 10 bases. The CDR3 runs to 14 residues. Germline loops: CDR1 SGHRS, CDR2 YFSETQ. V dropped 1 base and J dropped 5; count of bases not matched to a gene: 2. The CDR3 DNA reads TGCGCCAGCAGCTTGAAGGACAGGGGGGAGACCCAGTACTTC. This translates into CASSLKDRGETQYF.

This chain joins TRBV6-5 and TRBJ1-6, with 10 nucleotides matching TRBD1. The CDR3 is 14 residues long. CDR1 and CDR2 (germline): MNHEY, SVGAGI. V lost 6 bases, J lost 12 bases, and 8 bases stayed unmatched. This chain's CDR3 is CASSPGTGVRPLHF. CDR3 sequence (DNA): TGTGCCAGCAGCCCTGGGACAGGGGTTAGACCCCTCCACTTT.

The V gene is TRBV6-4, the J gene TRBJ1-1; a weak D match, TRBD1 (6 bases). The CDR3 has 14 residues. CDR1 and CDR2 (germline): MRHNA, SNTAGT. Trimming left V 6 bases short and J 4 bases short, with 15 bases between. The CDR3 DNA reads as TGTGCCAGCAGCCCAGGGGAAGGGCGCACTGAAGCTTTCTTT. This translates into CASSPGEGRTEAFF.

The rearrangement uses TRBV5-6 and TRBJ2-1; 12 bases fit TRBD1. The CDR3 covers 16 residues. Germline CDR1 SGHDT, CDR2 YYEEEE. V was pared by 0 bases and J by 12 bases, with 10 bases of the junction left unmatched. The CDR3 loop reads CASSLEGTGGGNSQFF. CDR3 coding DNA: TGTGCCAGCAGCTTGGAAGGGACAGGGGGCGGAAATTCGCAGTTCTTC. Looking up the rest from reference TRBV5-6 and TRBJ2-1 gives the full variable domain: DAGVTQSPTHLIKTRGQQVTLRCSPKSGHDTVSWYQQALGQGPQFIFQYYEEEERQRGNFPDRFSGHQFPNYSSELNVNALLLGDSALYLCASSLEGTGGGNSQFFGPGTRLTVL.

The V gene is TRBV6-5, the J gene TRBJ2-1; TRBD2 aligns across 11 bases. Germline-derived CDR1 and CDR2 are MNHEY and SVGAGI. The CDR3 contains 15 residues. Trimming took 7 bases from V and 7 from J; bases not matched to a gene: 9. CDR3 loop: CASKVSGGEVNEQFF. CDR3 DNA sequence: TGTGCCAGCAAGGTTAGCGGGGGGGAAGTGAATGAGCAGTTCTTC.

V is TRBV28 and J is TRBJ1-1, with 11 bases aligning to TRBD1. CDR1 is MDHEN and CDR2 is SYDVKM in the germline V gene. The length of the CDR3 is 15 residues. Losses at the gene ends were 5 bases for V and 6 bases for J; bases not matched to a gene: 8. CDR3 residues: CASSKPGQGGAEAFF. CDR3 DNA: TGTGCCAGCAGTAAACCGGGACAGGGGGGGGCTGAAGCTTTCTTT.

Concerning this clone itself: Other DNA sequences of this sample code for an identical CDR3. V and J are TRBV11-2 and TRBJ1-5, with D maybe TRBD1 (5 bases). Germline values: CDR1 SGHAT, CDR2 FQNNGV. There are 13 residues in the CDR3. V dropped 3 bases and J dropped 4 bases, with 7 bases sitting between them. DNA of the CDR3: TGTGCCAGCAGCTTCGGGGGTAATCAGCCCCAGCATTTT. As protein: CASSFGGNQPQHF.

The chain's CDR3 is CASSTHRQGGELFF. In DNA, the CDR3 is TGTGCCAGCAGCACCCACCGACAGGGCGGGGAGCTGTTTTTT. The gene calls are TRBV7-2 and TRBJ2-2, with TRBD1 identical over 7 bases. J was trimmed by 7 bases and V by 5 bases; bases with no gene match: 7. This CDR3 spans 14 amino acids. CDR1 and CDR2 (germline): SGHTA, FQGNSA.